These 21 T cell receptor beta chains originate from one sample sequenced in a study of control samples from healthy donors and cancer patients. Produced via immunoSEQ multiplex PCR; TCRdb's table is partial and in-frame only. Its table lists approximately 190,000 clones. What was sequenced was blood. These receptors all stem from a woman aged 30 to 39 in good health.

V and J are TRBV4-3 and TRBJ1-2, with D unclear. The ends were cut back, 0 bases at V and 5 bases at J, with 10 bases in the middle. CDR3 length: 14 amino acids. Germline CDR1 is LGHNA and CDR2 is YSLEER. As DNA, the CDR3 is TGCGCCAGCAGCCAAGATGAGGTAGCGTATGGCTACACCTTC. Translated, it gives CASSQDEVAYGYTF.

CDR3 loop: CASSLLVTGGGQYF. DNA for the CDR3: TGTGCCAGCAGTCTACTGGTTACAGGGGGCGGGCAGTACTTC. The chain employs TRBV3-1 (or the pseudogene TRBV3-2) and TRBJ2-7; 9 bases align to TRBD1. CDR3 size: 14 residues. CDR1 is LGHDT, CDR2 YNNKEL, per germline (reference sequence). Losses at the gene ends were 6 bases for V and 9 bases for J; bases not matched to a gene: 12.

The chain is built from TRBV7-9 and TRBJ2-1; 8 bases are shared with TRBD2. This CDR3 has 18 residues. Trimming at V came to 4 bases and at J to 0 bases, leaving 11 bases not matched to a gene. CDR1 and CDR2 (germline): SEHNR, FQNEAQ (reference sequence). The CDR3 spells CASSSGGGQGSSYNEQFF. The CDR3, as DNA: TGTGCCAGCAGCTCTGGCGGGGGGCAGGGTAGCTCCTACAATGAGCAGTTCTTC.

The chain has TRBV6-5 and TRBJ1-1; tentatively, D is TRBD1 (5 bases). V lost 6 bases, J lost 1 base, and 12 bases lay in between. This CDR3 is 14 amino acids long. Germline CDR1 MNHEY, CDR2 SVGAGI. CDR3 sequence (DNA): TGTGCCAGCAGGCCGGGACGGGGGAACACTGAAGCTTTCTTT. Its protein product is CASRPGRGNTEAFF.

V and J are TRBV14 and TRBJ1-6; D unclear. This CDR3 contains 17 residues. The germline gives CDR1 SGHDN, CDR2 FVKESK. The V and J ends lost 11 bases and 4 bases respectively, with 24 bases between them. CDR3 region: CASCGEPPFLYNSPLHF. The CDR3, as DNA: TGTGCCTCGTGCGGGGAGCCCCCCTTCCTATATAATTCACCCCTCCACTTT.

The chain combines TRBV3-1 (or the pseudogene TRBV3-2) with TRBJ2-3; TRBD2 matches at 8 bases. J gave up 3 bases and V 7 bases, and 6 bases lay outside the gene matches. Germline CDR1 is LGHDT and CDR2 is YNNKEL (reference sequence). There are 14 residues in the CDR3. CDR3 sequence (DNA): TGTGCCAGCACCGGGACTAGGGGGACAGATACGCAGTATTTT. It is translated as CASTGTRGTDTQYF.

CDR3 sequence reads: CASSQEYGTGVNEKLFF. As DNA, the CDR3 is TGCGCCAGCAGCCAAGAGTACGGGACAGGGGTTAATGAAAAACTGTTTTTT. The chain carries TRBV4-3 and TRBJ1-4; 10 positions agree with TRBD1. Trimming at V came to 0 bases and at J to 4 bases, leaving 5 bases not matched to a gene. The CDR3 consists of 17 residues. CDR1 is LGHNA and CDR2 is YSLEER in the germline V gene.

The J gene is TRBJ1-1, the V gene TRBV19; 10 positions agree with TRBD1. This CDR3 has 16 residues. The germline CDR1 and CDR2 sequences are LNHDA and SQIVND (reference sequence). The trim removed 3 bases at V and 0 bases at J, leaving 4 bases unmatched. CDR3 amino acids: CASSILTGGMNTEAFF. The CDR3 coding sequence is TGTGCCAGTAGTATCTTGACAGGGGGCATGAACACTGAAGCTTTCTTT.

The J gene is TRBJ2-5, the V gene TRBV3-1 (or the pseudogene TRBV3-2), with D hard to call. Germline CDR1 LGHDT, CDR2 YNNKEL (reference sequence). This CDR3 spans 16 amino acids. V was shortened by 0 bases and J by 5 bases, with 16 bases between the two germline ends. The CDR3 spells CASSQEILVGYETQYF. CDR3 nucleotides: TGTGCCAGCAGCCAAGAAATATTGGTGGGGTACGAGACCCAGTACTTC.

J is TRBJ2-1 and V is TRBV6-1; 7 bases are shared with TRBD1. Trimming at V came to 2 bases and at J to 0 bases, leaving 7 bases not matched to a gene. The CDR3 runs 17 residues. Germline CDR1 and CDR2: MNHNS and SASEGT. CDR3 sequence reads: CASSELYRGISYNEQFF. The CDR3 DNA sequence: TGTGCCAGCAGTGAACTTTACAGGGGAATCTCCTACAATGAGCAGTTCTTC.

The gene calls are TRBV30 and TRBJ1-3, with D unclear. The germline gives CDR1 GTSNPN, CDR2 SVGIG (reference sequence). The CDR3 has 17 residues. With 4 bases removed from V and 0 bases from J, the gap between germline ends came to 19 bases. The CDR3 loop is CAWNHNTLRLSGNTIYF. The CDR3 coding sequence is TGTGCCTGGAATCACAATACCCTGCGGCTCTCTGGAAACACCATATATTTT. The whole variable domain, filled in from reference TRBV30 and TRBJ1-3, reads SQTIHQWPATLVQPVGSPLSLECTVEGTSNPNLYWYRQAAGRGLQLLFYSVGIGQISSEVPQNLSASRPQDRQFILSSKKLLLSDSGFYLCAWNHNTLRLSGNTIYFGEGSWLTVV.

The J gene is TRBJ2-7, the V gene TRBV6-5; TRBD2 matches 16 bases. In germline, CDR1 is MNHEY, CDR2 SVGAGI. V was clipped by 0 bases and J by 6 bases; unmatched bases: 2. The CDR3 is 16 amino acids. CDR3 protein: CASSYSGTSGGAEQYF. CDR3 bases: TGTGCCAGCAGTTACTCCGGGACTAGCGGGGGGGCCGAGCAGTACTTC.

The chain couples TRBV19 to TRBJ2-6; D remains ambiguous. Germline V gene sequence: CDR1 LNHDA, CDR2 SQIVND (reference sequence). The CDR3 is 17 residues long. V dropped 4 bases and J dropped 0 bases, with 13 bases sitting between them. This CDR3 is CASSTRATGSGANVLTF. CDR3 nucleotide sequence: TGTGCCAGTAGTACCCGGGCCACTGGCTCTGGGGCCAACGTCCTGACTTTC.

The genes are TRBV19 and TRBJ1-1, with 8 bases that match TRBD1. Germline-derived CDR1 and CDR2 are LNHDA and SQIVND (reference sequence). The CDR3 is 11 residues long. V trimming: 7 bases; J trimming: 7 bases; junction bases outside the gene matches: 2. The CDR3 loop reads CASMDRVEAFF. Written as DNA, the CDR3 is TGTGCCAGTATGGACAGGGTTGAAGCTTTCTTT.

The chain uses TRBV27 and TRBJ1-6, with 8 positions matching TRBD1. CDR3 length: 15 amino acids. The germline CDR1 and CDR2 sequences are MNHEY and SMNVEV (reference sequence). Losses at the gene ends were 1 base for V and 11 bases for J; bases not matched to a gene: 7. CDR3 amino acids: CASSLFVTGETPLHF. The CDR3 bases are TGTGCCAGCAGTTTATTCGTGACAGGGGAGACACCCCTCCACTTT.

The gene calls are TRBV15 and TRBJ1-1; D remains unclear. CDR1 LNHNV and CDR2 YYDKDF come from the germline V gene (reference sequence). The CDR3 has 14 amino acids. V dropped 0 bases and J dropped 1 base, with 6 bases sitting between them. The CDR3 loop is CATSREGGNTEAFF. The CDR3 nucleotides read TGTGCCACCAGCAGAGAAGGAGGGAACACTGAAGCTTTCTTT.

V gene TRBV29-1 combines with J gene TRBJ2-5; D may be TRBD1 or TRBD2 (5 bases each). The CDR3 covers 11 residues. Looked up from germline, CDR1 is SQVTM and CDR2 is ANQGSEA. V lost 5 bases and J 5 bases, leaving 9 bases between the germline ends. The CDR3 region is CSVQWGETQYF. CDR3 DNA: TGCAGCGTTCAATGGGGGGAGACCCAGTACTTC.

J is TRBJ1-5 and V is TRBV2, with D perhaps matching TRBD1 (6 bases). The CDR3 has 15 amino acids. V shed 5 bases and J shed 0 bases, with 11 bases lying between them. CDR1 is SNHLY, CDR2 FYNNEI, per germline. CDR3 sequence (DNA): TGTGCCAGCAGTTCGGGACAAAATAGCAATCAGCCCCAGCATTTT. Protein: CASSSGQNSNQPQHF.

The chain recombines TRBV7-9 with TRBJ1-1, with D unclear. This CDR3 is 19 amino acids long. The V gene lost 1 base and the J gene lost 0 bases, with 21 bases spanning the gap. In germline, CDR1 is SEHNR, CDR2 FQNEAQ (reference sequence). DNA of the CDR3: TGTGCCAGCAGCTTAGTAGGTAGACGGGATTTTTTTATGAACACTGAAGCTTTCTTT. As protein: CASSLVGRRDFFMNTEAFF. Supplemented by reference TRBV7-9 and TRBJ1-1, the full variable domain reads DTGVSQNPRHKITKRGQNVTFRCDPISEHNRLYWYRQTLGQGPEFLTYFQNEAQLEKSRLLSDRFSAERPKGSFSTLEIQRTEQGDSAMYLCASSLVGRRDFFMNTEAFFGQGTRLTVV.

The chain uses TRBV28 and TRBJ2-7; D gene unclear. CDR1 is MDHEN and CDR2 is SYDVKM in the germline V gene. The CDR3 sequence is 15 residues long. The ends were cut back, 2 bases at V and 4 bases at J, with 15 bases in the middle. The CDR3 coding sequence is TGTGCCAGCAGTTTAACCGGTTGGCAGCCTTACGAGCAGTACTTC. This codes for CASSLTGWQPYEQYF.

CDR3 residues: CASSLGVGRGRTEAFF. CDR3 DNA: TGTGCCAGCAGCTTAGGGGTGGGCAGGGGGAGGACTGAAGCTTTCTTT. The chain employs TRBV7-2 and TRBJ1-1; 7 bases map to TRBD1. The CDR3 contains 16 residues. CDR1 is SGHTA, CDR2 FQGNSA, per germline. The V and J ends lost 1 base and 5 bases, in that order; junction bases with no gene match: 10. Full variable domain (missing parts from reference TRBV7-2 and TRBJ1-1): GAGVSQSPSNKVTEKGKDVELRCDPISGHTALYWYRQSLGQGLEFLIYFQGNSAPDKSGLPSDRFSAERTGGSVSTLTIQRTQQEDSAVYLCASSLGVGRGRTEAFFGQGTRLTVV.